This T cell receptor beta chain appears in the sequencing data of a study of early T cells in non-severe SARS-CoV-2 infection listed by TCRdb under 2021. Looking at the study overall: Because TCR sequencing was done on bulk RNA from unsorted whole blood, the alpha and beta chains could not be paired. Summary of the overall study and its limitations: Matching against VDJdb was skewed toward anti-spike CD8 responses, likely underestimated virus-specific expansions, and missed private and CD4 specificities.

With regard to this clonotype: What antigen it recognizes has not been identified. There are no base qualities to consult, and no much larger clone falls within one base.

For CDR1 and CDR2, the germline V gene lists SGHAT and FQNNGV. V sheds 0 bases and J sheds 1 base, leaving 12 bases between their ends. Including cysteine and phenylalanine, the CDR3 has 16 amino acids. Only the CDR3 portion is preserved as DNA: 48 bases, with reading frame beginning at the first base. Libraries were built with 5' RACE. Instrument used: NextSeq 500. Unique molecular identifiers were attached to individual cDNA molecules in the TCR library protocol so that sequencing error and PCR bias could be corrected. Both TCR alpha and beta chains were sequenced, and tight co-correlation was observed between alpha and beta sequence abundances in each sample. The study's own analysis went as follows. Decombinator V4 was used to annotate the V gene, J gene and CDR3 of the TCR sequences. Expanded TCRs were defined as changing significantly between any two time points under a Poisson model with p below 0.0001. TCR abundances were normalised to the total number of TCRs sequenced per sample and expressed as counts per million. MAIT TCRs were defined by TRAV1-2 paired with TRAJ12, TRAJ20 or TRAJ33, and iNKT TCRs by TRAV10 paired with TRAJ18. A search of VDJdb, accessed on 1 November 2021, was run for TCRs annotated to CMV, EBV and SARS-CoV-2, with TCRs annotated for multiple antigens excluded. The public reads were run again by TCRdb, first through fastp at Q25 and then through MiXCR, and only productive beta chains were kept. Rows merge per CDR3 protein into single entries with the most common DNA and genes. TCRdb's processing, not the authors', yielded these V and J calls. The sample data list approximately 42,000 distinct CDR3 sequences, and 6.1% of these were observed just once. The ten largest clones take up 9.5% to 15% of the sample.

The study was a case-control design nested within a healthcare worker cohort in London, UK, with weekly nasopharyngeal swab PCR tests and blood sampling. Healthcare workers were recruited during the week of the UK lockdown, between 23 and 31 March 2020, and followed weekly for up to roughly 15 weeks. The chain employs TRBV11-2 and TRBJ1-1; no D segment can be confidently identified. The TCR originated in an adult who was a healthcare worker with PCR-confirmed SARS-CoV-2 infection or an uninfected control (not recorded which). The sequencing input was whole blood. For the CDR3, the sequence is CASSLDARTANTEAFF. In nucleotides, the sequence is TGTGCCAGCAGCTTAGATGCCCGGACGGCGAACACTGAAGCTTTCTTT.